One and the same sample provided the 28 T cell receptor beta chains below, sequenced in a study of OX40 agonist ivuxolimab in advanced cancers. Libraries were prepared by immunoSEQ multiplex PCR; TCRdb keeps only in-frame clonotypes and omits some of them. The sample lists 60,000 to 65,000 clones, about 81% seen once, with 2% to 2.5% in the top ten. The sequences come from CD4+ or CD8+ T cells sorted from blood, collected in a trial of the OX40 agonist ivuxolimab. All receptors come from an adult with an advanced solid tumor such as melanoma, head and neck, liver or kidney cancer.

This chain joins TRBV18 and TRBJ1-1, with TRBD1 matching over 9 bases. Unmatched junction bases numbered 3, after V lost 0 bases and J lost 1 base. Germline lookup yields CDR1 KGHSH and CDR2 LQKENI. The CDR3 contains 16 residues. Here the CDR3 reads CASSPPKGQGNTEAFF. The CDR3 nucleotides are TGTGCCAGCTCACCACCGAAGGGACAGGGGAACACTGAAGCTTTCTTT.

This chain connects TRBV14 to TRBJ2-3; 9 nucleotides agree with TRBD2. This CDR3 has 18 amino acids. The V gene's germline CDR1 is SGHDN and CDR2 FVKESK. The V segment lost 1 base and the J segment 6 bases; nucleotides outside the gene matches: 14. CDR3 nucleotide sequence: TGTGCCAGCAGCCAAGCGGGGTCAGCGGGGGGCTCTACTGATACGCAGTATTTT. This encodes CASSQAGSAGGSTDTQYF.

This CDR3 reads CASSLRRGPRGVSYEQYF. The DNA of the CDR3 is TGTGCCAGCAGTTTACGCAGAGGGCCGCGGGGAGTCTCCTACGAGCAGTACTTC. This chain uses TRBV28 with TRBJ2-7; TRBD2 is a possible D gene (6 bases). This CDR3 has 18 amino acids. With 2 bases removed from V and 0 bases from J, the gap between germline ends came to 20 bases. CDR1 is MDHEN and CDR2 is SYDVKM in the germline V gene.

The chain joins TRBV5-6 to TRBJ2-2, with TRBD1 as a possible D gene (7 bases). This CDR3 region has 16 residues. Germline V gene data show CDR1 as SGHDT and CDR2 as YYEEEE. Trimming left V 0 bases short and J 3 bases short, with 12 bases between. CDR3 sequence reads: CASSLVDRRDTGELFF. The CDR3 DNA reads as TGTGCCAGCAGCTTGGTGGACAGGAGGGACACCGGGGAGCTGTTTTTT.

The table lists this clone with a count of one. This chain uses TRBV7-2 with TRBJ2-3; D remains ambiguous. The length of the CDR3 is 14 residues. Germline CDR1 reads SGHTA; CDR2 reads FQGNSA. V dropped 1 base and J dropped 2 bases, with 7 bases sitting between them. The CDR3 nucleotides are TGTGCCAGCAGCTTAGTGTGGCCCACAGATACGCAGTATTTT. This codes for CASSLVWPTDTQYF.

The V gene is TRBV10-3, the J gene TRBJ1-2; 7 nucleotides agree with TRBD1. Losses at the gene ends were 6 bases for V and 8 bases for J; bases not matched to a gene: 9. CDR1 and CDR2 from the germline V gene are ENHRY and SYGVKD. The CDR3 totals 13 residues. CDR3 bases: TGTGCCATCAGCGAAGACAGGGAAGGAGGCTACACCTTC. Translating it yields CAISEDREGGYTF.

The rearrangement uses TRBV19 and TRBJ2-5; 9 nucleotides align to TRBD1. From germline, CDR1 is LNHDA and CDR2 SQIVND (reference sequence). The CDR3 length is 15 residues. J was trimmed by 2 bases and V by 6 bases; bases with no gene match: 7. The DNA of the CDR3 is TGTGCCAGTAGCCCCGGGACAGGGATTCAAGAGACCCAGTACTTC. Translation: CASSPGTGIQETQYF.

The genes are TRBV28 and TRBJ1-5; 7 bases fit TRBD1. Unmatched junction bases numbered 1, after V lost 5 bases and J lost 0 bases. The CDR3 spans 14 residues. The germline gives CDR1 MDHEN, CDR2 SYDVKM. This chain's CDR3 is CASSDRVSNQPQHF. CDR3 in DNA: TGTGCCAGCAGTGACAGGGTTAGCAATCAGCCCCAGCATTTT.

J is TRBJ1-3 and V is TRBV9; D call uncertain. The CDR3 length is 16 residues. Germline CDR1 SGDLS, CDR2 YYNGEE. Trimming removed 0 bases from V and 4 bases from J, with 14 bases in between. The CDR3 DNA sequence: TGTGCCAGCAGCGTAGGAAGATCTTTACAAGGAAACACCATATATTTT. Protein: CASSVGRSLQGNTIYF.

V gene TRBV25-1 combines with J gene TRBJ1-4, with D possibly matching TRBD1 (5 bases). Germline CDR1 MGHDK, CDR2 SYGVNS. This CDR3 has 13 amino acids. V lost 3 bases and J 8 bases, leaving 10 bases between the germline ends. As DNA, the CDR3 is TGTGCCAGCAGTGAGAGGTGGGGGGAAAAACTGTTTTTT. It encodes CASSERWGEKLFF.

The V call is TRBV29-1, the J call TRBJ2-2; 9 nucleotides agree with TRBD1. Germline V gene data show CDR1 as SQVTM and CDR2 as ANQGSEA. This CDR3 has 12 amino acids. With V trimmed by 4 bases and J by 6 bases, 0 bases remained unmatched. The CDR3 DNA reads TGCAGCGTTGGACAGGGGGCCGGGGAGCTGTTTTTT. Translated, it gives CSVGQGAGELFF.

The genes are TRBV4-2 and TRBJ2-5, with TRBD2 matching over 11 bases. Trimming at V came to 1 base and at J to 3 bases, leaving 7 bases not matched to a gene. CDR3 length: 17 residues. Germline-derived CDR1 and CDR2 are LGHNA and YNFKEQ. The CDR3 DNA reads TGTGCCAGCAGCCAAGGTAGCGGGAGGGCCGGGGAAGAGACCCAGTACTTC. This sequence encodes CASSQGSGRAGEETQYF.

The chain combines TRBV6-6 with TRBJ2-3; D is perhaps TRBD1 (5 bases). Trimming took 7 bases from V and 0 from J, leaving 11 bases between them. Germline CDR1 is MNHNY and CDR2 is SVGAGI (reference sequence). The CDR3 is 14 residues long. The CDR3, as DNA: TGTGCCAGCAAGAACGGACACAGCACAGATACGCAGTATTTT. Its translation: CASKNGHSTDTQYF.

This sequence joins TRBV7-9 and TRBJ1-1, with a possible D match to TRBD1 (6 bases). The CDR3 is 14 residues long. V shed 1 base and J shed 7 bases, with 13 bases lying between them. Germline loops: CDR1 SEHNR, CDR2 FQNEAQ (reference sequence). The CDR3 sequence is CASSLGGGRGEAFF. DNA of the CDR3: TGTGCCAGCAGCTTAGGGGGGGGGCGGGGTGAAGCTTTCTTT. Looking up the rest from reference TRBV7-9 and TRBJ1-1 gives the full variable domain: DTGVSQNPRHKITKRGQNVTFRCDPISEHNRLYWYRQTLGQGPEFLTYFQNEAQLEKSRLLSDRFSAERPKGSFSTLEIQRTEQGDSAMYLCASSLGGGRGEAFFGQGTRLTVV.

This chain joins TRBV4-1 and TRBJ2-2, with a possible D match to TRBD1 (6 bases). The CDR3 covers 18 residues. The V end lost 6 bases, the J end lost 2 bases, and 22 bases lay between the germline ends. The germline V gene encodes CDR1 MGHRA and CDR2 YSYEKL. The CDR3: CASRALGAEQINTGELFF. CDR3 sequence (DNA): TGCGCCAGCAGAGCGTTGGGGGCGGAACAGATCAACACCGGGGAGCTGTTTTTT.

This chain connects TRBV6-1 to TRBJ2-3; D gene unclear. The CDR3 contains 13 residues. Germline loops: CDR1 MNHNS, CDR2 SASEGT. CDR3 amino acids: CVLVGFGTDTQYF. Written as DNA, the CDR3 is TGTGTTCTAGTGGGTTTTGGCACAGATACGCAGTATTTT.

This chain uses TRBV6-1 with TRBJ1-2; 10 bases match TRBD1. Germline-derived CDR1 and CDR2 are MNHNS and SASEGT. The CDR3 loop spans 14 amino acids. Trimming cost V 10 bases and J 4 bases; bases outside gene matches: 9. CDR3: CATRTGGNSYGYTF. CDR3 DNA: TGTGCCACTAGGACAGGGGGGAATAGCTATGGCTACACCTTC.

The V gene is TRBV9, the J gene TRBJ2-3, with unresolved D. Trimming removed 0 bases from V and 4 bases from J, with 12 bases in between. The CDR3 length is 15 residues. In germline, CDR1 is SGDLS, CDR2 YYNGEE. CDR3 in DNA: TGTGCCAGCAGCGTAGGCCCTTTAAGGCCAGATACGCAGTATTTT. Translated, it gives CASSVGPLRPDTQYF.

V gene TRBV5-5 combines with J gene TRBJ2-3; D remains ambiguous. V lost 4 bases and J 2 bases, leaving 8 bases between the germline ends. This CDR3 has 13 residues. CDR1 and CDR2 (germline): SGHKS, YYEKEE (reference sequence). CDR3 nucleotide sequence: TGTGCCAGCAGCCTTCCGTCCACAGATACGCAGTATTTT. Translating it yields CASSLPSTDTQYF.

About this clone: Mismatch with germline at one junction end may stem from a read error. This rearrangement joins TRBV6-5 to TRBJ2-7; D is ambiguous. The CDR3 extends over 13 amino acids. Germline V gene data show CDR1 as MNHEY and CDR2 as SVGAGI. CDR3 bases: TGTGCCAGCAGTGACTCTAGGATGTGGGAGCAGTACTTC. Protein: CASSDSRMWEQYF.

The chain combines TRBV2 with TRBJ1-1; perhaps TRBD1 as D (6 bases). The germline gives CDR1 SNHLY, CDR2 FYNNEI. V lost 7 bases and J lost 4, with 16 bases in between. This CDR3 comprises 14 residues. CDR3: CASIPGGAGTEAFF. For the CDR3, the DNA is TGTGCCAGCATACCTGGGGGCGCGGGCACTGAAGCTTTCTTT.

The chain joins TRBV4-1 to TRBJ2-7; 9 nucleotides line up with TRBD2. This CDR3 comprises 15 residues. CDR1 is MGHRA, CDR2 YSYEKL, per germline. V gave up 2 bases and J gave up 2 bases; unmatched junction bases: 4. The CDR3 loop is CASSQPAGGAYEQYF. The DNA of the CDR3 is TGCGCCAGCAGCCAACCGGCGGGAGGGGCCTACGAGCAGTACTTC.

The chain uses TRBV19 and TRBJ1-5; D perhaps matches TRBD1 (6 bases). The CDR3 has 14 amino acids. The V end lost 3 bases, the J end lost 5 bases, and 11 bases lay between the germline ends. CDR1 and CDR2 from the germline V gene are LNHDA and SQIVND (reference sequence). In DNA form, the CDR3 reads TGTGCCAGTAGTATGCAGGGGCCCCATCAGCCCCAGCATTTT. This sequence encodes CASSMQGPHQPQHF.

V and J are TRBV5-4 and TRBJ2-3, with 8 bases aligning to TRBD2. The CDR3 extends over 15 amino acids. J was trimmed by 0 bases and V by 4 bases; bases with no gene match: 4. Germline CDR1 reads SGHNT; CDR2 reads YYREEE (reference sequence). CDR3 sequence: CASSRSGASTDTQYF. CDR3 sequence (DNA): TGTGCCAGCAGCCGTAGCGGGGCGAGCACAGATACGCAGTATTTT.

V usage is TRBV14 and J usage is TRBJ2-7; no reliable D call. CDR3 length: 13 residues. The V and J ends lost 4 bases and 7 bases respectively, with 14 bases between them. Germline V lookup: CDR1 SGHDN, CDR2 FVKESK. CDR3 in amino acids: CASSPVRLGEQYF. In DNA, the CDR3 is TGTGCCAGCAGCCCCGTTCGCCTGGGGGAGCAGTACTTC.

This clone was counted a single time. The rearrangement uses TRBV19 and TRBJ2-1; TRBD1 matches at 9 bases. CDR1 is LNHDA and CDR2 is SQIVND in the germline V gene (reference sequence). Unmatched junction bases numbered 15, after V lost 9 bases and J lost 9 bases. The CDR3 has 15 amino acids. CDR3 sequence: CASGSGTGFRGEQFF. Written as DNA, the CDR3 is TGTGCCAGCGGCTCCGGGACAGGGTTCAGAGGTGAGCAGTTCTTC.

This clone was recorded once. This chain links TRBV29-1 with TRBJ1-1; 10 positions agree with TRBD1. V shed 7 bases and J 1 base; nucleotides not matched to a gene: 6. The length of the CDR3 is 14 residues. Germline lookup yields CDR1 SQVTM and CDR2 ANQGSEA. Here the CDR3 reads CSAEGQGRNTEAFF. CDR3 DNA sequence: TGCAGCGCCGAGGGACAGGGGCGGAACACTGAAGCTTTCTTT.

The rearrangement uses TRBV4-1 and TRBJ1-2; 11 nucleotides agree with TRBD1. V shed 3 bases and J 5 bases; nucleotides not matched to a gene: 8. CDR3 size: 16 residues. Germline loops: CDR1 MGHRA, CDR2 YSYEKL. Here the CDR3 reads CASSHPGQGAFYGYTF. CDR3 coding DNA: TGCGCCAGCAGCCACCCTGGACAGGGGGCATTTTATGGCTACACCTTC.